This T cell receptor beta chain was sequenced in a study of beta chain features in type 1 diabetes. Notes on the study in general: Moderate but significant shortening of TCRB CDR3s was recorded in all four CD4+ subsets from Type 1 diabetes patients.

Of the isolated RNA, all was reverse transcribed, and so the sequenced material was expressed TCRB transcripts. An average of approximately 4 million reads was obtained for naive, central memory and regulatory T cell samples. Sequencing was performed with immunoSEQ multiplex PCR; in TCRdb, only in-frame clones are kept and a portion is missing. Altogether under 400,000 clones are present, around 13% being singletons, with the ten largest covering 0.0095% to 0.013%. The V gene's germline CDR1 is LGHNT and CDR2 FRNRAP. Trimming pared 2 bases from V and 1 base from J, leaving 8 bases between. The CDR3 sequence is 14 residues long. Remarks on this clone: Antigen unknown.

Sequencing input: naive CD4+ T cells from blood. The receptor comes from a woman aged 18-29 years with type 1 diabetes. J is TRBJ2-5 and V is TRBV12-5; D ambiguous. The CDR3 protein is CASGLPGSQETQYF. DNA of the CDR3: TGTGCTAGTGGTTTGCCCGGGTCCCAAGAGACCCAGTACTTC.